This is a list of T cell receptor beta chains from one sample in a study of blood T cells in healthy people across ages. TCRdb ran MiXCR on the 5' RACE reads and lists one entry per CDR3 protein. The sample has about 680,000 distinct CDR3 sequences; around 45% are singletons. Sequencing was done on a sample of blood. The receptors stem from a woman aged 55-69 years in good health. Both conserved end residues are part of each CDR3. A D gene is named only where the DNA matches it firmly. Size tells how often a clone was seen (once, few, many) or the class of an expanded clone, and some rows leave it out.

cdr3_nt cdr3_aa v_call clone_size d_call j_call
TGTGCCAGCAGTCCGGGGGAAATCTCCTACAATGAGCAGTTCTTC CASSPGEISYNEQFF TRBV9 . . TRBJ2-1
TGTGCCACCGCGAGGGCAAGAGACACTGAAGCTTTCTTT CATARARDTEAFF TRBV7-3 . . TRBJ1-1
TGTGCCAGCAGTTTTTATGCCATAAGAGGGGAACAGTACTTC CASSFYAIRGEQYF TRBV28 few . TRBJ2-5
TGTGCCAGGATGGCGGGGGAATTCTATGGCTACACCTTC CARMAGEFYGYTF TRBV25-1 . . TRBJ1-2
TGTGCCACCAGTGACCCCGCTCGAGAGACCCAGTACTTC CATSDPARETQYF TRBV24-1 few . TRBJ2-5
TGTGCCAGCAGGGGACTAGTGGTGTACAATGAGCAGTTCTTC CASRGLVVYNEQFF TRBV4-2 . TRBD2 TRBJ2-1
TGCAGCGCTGCTCAGGGGTATGAAAAACTGTTTTTT CSAAQGYEKLFF TRBV29-1 . . TRBJ1-4
TGTGCCAGCAGCTTTTCCAGATTCAGGGGCAATGAGCAGTTCTTC CASSFSRFRGNEQFF TRBV5-6 few . TRBJ2-1
TGTGCCAGCAGTTATCAGAGGGGCTACACCTTC CASSYQRGYTF TRBV6-6 . . TRBJ1-2
TGCAGTGCTAGAGACACGGCCAGACGAGGGGCCCAGTACTTC CSARDTARRGAQYF TRBV20-1 . . TRBJ2-5
TGCAGTGCTAGAGATGCCGGACTAGCGAGGTACGAGCAGTACTTC CSARDAGLARYEQYF TRBV20-1 few TRBD2 TRBJ2-7
TGTGCCAGCAGCTTGGTTAGCGGGAGTGAGGATGAGCAGTACTTC CASSLVSGSEDEQYF TRBV5-4 . TRBD2 TRBJ2-7
TGTGCCAGCAGTGGCCAGGGGACTAGCGCCTTATTGTCCTACAATGAGCAGTTCTTC CASSGQGTSALLSYNEQFF TRBV2 . TRBD2 TRBJ2-1
TGTGCCAGCAGCTCAGTAACTAGCGGTTCCACAGATACGCAGTATTTT CASSSVTSGSTDTQYF TRBV7-2 . TRBD2 TRBJ2-3
TGTGCCAGCAGCCAAGAAAAGCGGAAGAACCCAATCTATGGCTACACCTTC CASSQEKRKNPIYGYTF TRBV14 . . TRBJ1-2
TGTGCCAGCAGACCCCTCGGACAGGGGGACGAGCAGTACTTC CASRPLGQGDEQYF TRBV6-2/TRBV6-3 . TRBD1 TRBJ2-7
TGTGCCAGCAGCAGCGGGACTAGCGACACAGATACGCAGTATTTT CASSSGTSDTDTQYF TRBV7-9 few TRBD2 TRBJ2-3
TGTGCCAGCAGCTTGAGGCAAGGGCGGGACACAGATACGCAGTATTTT CASSLRQGRDTDTQYF TRBV5-5 . . TRBJ2-3
TGTGCCAGCAGTGTCTATTCTGGGGCCAACGTCCTGACTTTC CASSVYSGANVLTF TRBV12-3/TRBV12-4 few . TRBJ2-6
TGCAGTGCTAGGGGACTAGCGGGAGAAGGCACAGATACGCAGTATTTT CSARGLAGEGTDTQYF TRBV20-1 once TRBD2 TRBJ2-3
TGTGCCAGCAGTTTAGGTGGCAGGGGGCTTCTTGAAGCTTTCTTT CASSLGGRGLLEAFF TRBV12-3/TRBV12-4 once TRBD1 TRBJ1-1
TGCGCCAGCGCCATCCCCAGCGGTAACTCCAATGAGCAGTTCTTC CASAIPSGNSNEQFF TRBV5-1 . . TRBJ2-1
TGTGCTAGTGGTTTGGGGTTGAACACTGAAGCTTTCTTT CASGLGLNTEAFF TRBV12-5 . . TRBJ1-1
TGCGCCAGCAGCTCAGGAACCCCAGCGGAGACCCAGTACTTC CASSSGTPAETQYF TRBV5-1 . . TRBJ2-5
TGTGCCAGCAGGTCTAGCGGGTCCCAAGAGACCCAGTACTTC CASRSSGSQETQYF TRBV6-5 . TRBD2 TRBJ2-5
TGTGCCAGCAGCGGACGACTAGCGGGAGGCTACGGTTCCTACAATGAGCAGTTCTTC CASSGRLAGGYGSYNEQFF TRBV7-9 few TRBD2 TRBJ2-1
TGCAGTGCGCCAGACAGGGTGTCCGCTGAAGCTTTCTTT CSAPDRVSAEAFF TRBV20-1 once TRBD1 TRBJ1-1
TGTGCCAGCAGTTACTGGGGACAGACCTACGAGCAGTACTTC CASSYWGQTYEQYF TRBV6-2/TRBV6-3 . TRBD1 TRBJ2-7
TGTGCCTGGAGTGTACGATCTAATGAAAAACTGTTTTTT CAWSVRSNEKLFF TRBV30 . . TRBJ1-4
TGCGCCAGCAGCCAAGTGACAGGGCGGCAGGGGAGACTGTTTTTT CASSQVTGRQGRLFF TRBV4-3 . TRBD1 TRBJ1-4
TGCAGCGTTGTAAGGGGGCACCGGGGTGAGCAGTTCTTC CSVVRGHRGEQFF TRBV29-1 . TRBD1 TRBJ2-1
TGTGCCACCAGTACCCGGACTTCCGATGAGACCCAGTACTTC CATSTRTSDETQYF TRBV15 many . TRBJ2-5
TGCAGTGCCACCGACCCCAGGGGGGCCTCCTACGAGCAGTACTTC CSATDPRGASYEQYF TRBV20-1 . . TRBJ2-7
TGTGCCAGCAGCTTATTGGCTGGACTAGCGGGCCACCAGCAGTACTTC CASSLLAGLAGHQQYF TRBV7-2 . TRBD2 TRBJ2-4
TGTGCCAGCAGCAGAAAAGGGGCCCTCACACAGGGGGCGGTCACTGAAGCTTTCTTT CASSRKGALTQGAVTEAFF TRBV21-1 . . TRBJ1-1
TGTGCCAGCTCGACGCTCCAGGGGGCGGAGACCCAGTACTTC CASSTLQGAETQYF TRBV18 . TRBD1 TRBJ2-5
TGTGCCAGCAGGGTCAGAGGGCCGAACAATGAGCAGTTCTTC CASRVRGPNNEQFF TRBV28 . . TRBJ2-1
TGTGCCATCACCGACGGGTCCCTCAATGAGCAGTTCTTC CAITDGSLNEQFF TRBV10-3 . . TRBJ2-1
TGTGCCAGCAGCTTAGCGGGAGGGCCTTCCTACGAGCAGTACTTC CASSLAGGPSYEQYF TRBV12-3/TRBV12-4 many TRBD2 TRBJ2-7
TGTGCCAGCCAGCGTGGACAGGGCCAAAACATTCAGTACTTC CASQRGQGQNIQYF TRBV28 few TRBD1 TRBJ2-4
TGTGCCAGCAGGAGAGCTTATGAGCAGTTCTTC CASRRAYEQFF TRBV2 many . TRBJ2-1
TGCAGTGCTCCCTACCGCGGGACAGCCTTGTCGGATGAGCAGTACTTC CSAPYRGTALSDEQYF TRBV20-1 . . TRBJ2-5
TGCGCCAGCAGTAAGGACACGGCCCTCAATGAGCAGTTCTTC CASSKDTALNEQFF TRBV5-1 . . TRBJ2-1
TGTGCCAGCTCACAACAGGGGTTGCGTGTTGAAGCTTTCTTT CASSQQGLRVEAFF TRBV18 many TRBD1 TRBJ1-1
TGTGCCAGCAGTTTACGCGGGATCCTAAACAATGAGCAGTTCTTC CASSLRGILNNEQFF TRBV27 . . TRBJ2-1
TGTGCCAGCAGCTTAGATTCCGGCCCGAACTATGGCTACACCTTC CASSLDSGPNYGYTF TRBV11-2 . . TRBJ1-2
TGTGCCAGCAGCAAAGTGGCGGTAGGGCTTGAAGAGACCCAGTACTTC CASSKVAVGLEETQYF TRBV21-1 . . TRBJ2-5
TGTGCCAGCAGAGCCCGGGGAGAAAATAGCAATCAGCCCCAGCATTTT CASRARGENSNQPQHF TRBV6-1 . . TRBJ1-5
TGTGCCACCAGCAGAGGGACTAGCGGGAGATACAATGAGCAGTTCTTC CATSRGTSGRYNEQFF TRBV15 . TRBD2 TRBJ2-1
TGTGCCAGCAGTTTAAAGGGAGGTGGCACAGATACGCAGTATTTT CASSLKGGGTDTQYF TRBV27 few . TRBJ2-3
TGCGCCAGCAGCCAAGATCCCTACGGGAATGAGCAGTTCTTC CASSQDPYGNEQFF TRBV4-3 . . TRBJ2-1